This TCR beta chain was profiled in a study of blood T cell repertoires in COVID-19. Germline lookup yields CDR1 SGHTA and CDR2 FQGNSA. The CDR3 is 15 residues long. V trimming: 5 bases; J trimming: 2 bases; junction bases outside the gene matches: 4. The table came from immunoSEQ multiplex PCR; TCRdb's copy has only in-frame clones and leaves some out. The sample includes tens of thousands of clones, about 70% seen only once; the top ten take roughly 61%. This receptor was identified in an elderly man with acute or convalescent COVID-19. Sequencing input: peripheral blood. The V gene is TRBV7-2, the J gene TRBJ2-3, with TRBD1 identical over 10 bases. CDR3 nucleotides: TGTGCCAGCAGCCCAGACAGGGGGCCCACAGATACGCAGTATTTT. As protein: CASSPDRGPTDTQYF. Full variable domain (missing parts from reference TRBV7-2 and TRBJ2-3): GAGVSQSPSNKVTEKGKDVELRCDPISGHTALYWYRQSLGQGLEFLIYFQGNSAPDKSGLPSDRFSAERTGGSVSTLTIQRTQQEDSAVYLCASSPDRGPTDTQYFGPGTRLTVL.